This entry features one T cell receptor (beta chain) sequence. Its antigen is not identified. This sample is drawn from a study of siplizumab effects on memory and regulatory T cells. Study findings and constraints: The mapping of alloreactive clones to unstimulated subsets covered only a minor fraction of them.

The CDR3 loop spans 14 amino acids. V lost 2 bases and J 2 bases, leaving 10 bases between the germline ends. Per the germline V gene, CDR1 is SNHLY and CDR2 is FYNNEI. The protocol was immunoSEQ multiplex PCR, while the TCRdb copy is restricted to in-frame clones and leaves out a portion. The data contain some 110,000 clones, roughly 94% of them singletons. Sequencing input: non-Treg CD4+ T cells sorted from blood. The chain couples TRBV2 to TRBJ2-7; the D is unclear. This clonotype was obtained from a human donor in good health. This chain's CDR3 is CASSESPAPYEQYF. The CDR3 DNA follows: TGTGCCAGCAGTGAAAGCCCAGCGCCCTACGAGCAGTACTTC.